The 24 T cell receptor beta chains below all came from one sample that was sequenced in a study of beta chain features in type 1 diabetes. General study findings and limits: Significant though moderate, a shortening of TCRB CDR3s appeared in all four CD4+ subsets of Type 1 diabetes patients.

These receptors' antigens are unknown. Of the isolated RNA, all was reverse transcribed, and so the sequenced material was expressed TCRB transcripts. TCRdb's table, derived via immunoSEQ multiplex PCR, lists solely in-frame clones and lacks some. The data show under 300,000 clones, with 20% seen just once and 0.028% held by the top ten. Sequences were obtained from naive CD4+ T cells from blood. The receptors shown here come from a woman in her thirties or forties with type 1 diabetes.

The chain is built from TRBV2 and TRBJ2-7; possible D gene TRBD1, 6 bases. Between the trimmed V and J ends, which lost 7 bases and 6 bases, there was a span of 16 bases. The CDR3 has 13 residues. Per germline, CDR1 SNHLY and CDR2 FYNNEI. The CDR3 nucleotides are TGTGCCAGCACCGGGACACCTGGTCTCGAGCAGTACTTC. It specifies CASTGTPGLEQYF.

J is TRBJ2-1 and V is TRBV28; perhaps TRBD1 as D (7 bases). Trimming took off 3 bases at V and 7 bases at J, with 19 bases between the two ends. This CDR3 has 16 amino acids. Per the germline V gene, CDR1 is MDHEN and CDR2 is SYDVKM. CDR3 protein: CASSFSGQVAWNEQFF. The CDR3 DNA is TGTGCCAGCAGTTTTAGCGGACAGGTCGCGTGGAATGAGCAGTTCTTC.

V usage is TRBV30 and J usage is TRBJ1-2, with a weak D call TRBD1 (5 bases). CDR1 GTSNPN and CDR2 SVGIG come from the germline V gene (reference sequence). V lost 2 bases, J lost 1 base, and 8 bases lay in between. The CDR3 covers 13 residues. The CDR3 region is CAWSPRVNYGYTF. The CDR3 DNA reads as TGTGCCTGGAGTCCCAGGGTTAACTATGGCTACACCTTC.

The chain uses TRBV5-4 and TRBJ2-5; 11 bases agree with TRBD1. In germline, CDR1 is SGHNT, CDR2 YYREEE (reference sequence). This CDR3 is built from 15 residues. The J segment lost 5 bases and the V segment lost 1 base, leaving 4 bases of the junction unmatched. CDR3 sequence: CASSLTGQGAETQYF. CDR3 DNA sequence: TGTGCCAGCAGCTTGACTGGACAGGGGGCTGAGACCCAGTACTTC.

This clone was observed a handful of times. The chain has TRBV15 and TRBJ1-2; tentatively, D is TRBD1 (5 bases). Germline V lookup: CDR1 LNHNV, CDR2 YYDKDF (reference sequence). Trimming shortened V by 3 bases and J by 0 bases, and 5 bases separated the two germline ends. The CDR3 contains 13 residues. CDR3 in DNA: TGTGCCACCAGCAGGGACACTAACTATGGCTACACCTTC. Translating gives CATSRDTNYGYTF.

The table lists this clone with a few counts. V is TRBV4-3 and J is TRBJ2-1; 7 bases map to TRBD2. The V segment lost 5 bases and the J segment 5 bases; nucleotides outside the gene matches: 3. Germline CDR1 LGHNA, CDR2 YSLEER. This CDR3 contains 13 residues. CDR3 sequence (DNA): TGCGCCAGCAGCGTCGGGACTAACAATGAGCAGTTCTTC. Residues: CASSVGTNNEQFF.

J is TRBJ1-2 and V is TRBV18; a possible D gene is TRBD1 (6 bases). V was trimmed by 5 bases and J by 8 bases, leaving 18 bases between them. In germline, CDR1 is KGHSH, CDR2 LQKENI. The CDR3 consists of 14 residues. The CDR3 DNA is TGTGCCAGCTCAAATCCTCCCACAGGGCAAGGCTACACCTTC. Its protein is CASSNPPTGQGYTF.

The J gene is TRBJ2-5, the V gene TRBV23-1; D remains unclear. TRBV23-1 counts as an open reading frame of uncertain function. This CDR3 spans 13 amino acids. V shed 0 bases and J shed 5 bases, with 7 bases lying between them. CDR3 nucleotide sequence: TGCGCCAGCAGTCAATCGTACGGGGAGACCCAGTACTTC. It codes for CASSQSYGETQYF.

The chain carries TRBV28 and TRBJ1-3; D perhaps matches TRBD1 (6 bases). The V gene lost 6 bases and the J gene lost 5 bases, with 14 bases spanning the gap. The length of the CDR3 is 14 residues. Germline CDR1 is MDHEN and CDR2 is SYDVKM. This CDR3 is CASSLGQWRNTIYF. In nucleotides, the CDR3 is TGTGCCAGCAGCCTTGGACAGTGGAGAAACACCATATATTTT. The variable domain in full, completed from reference TRBV28 and TRBJ1-3, reads DVKVTQSSRYLVKRTGEKVFLECVQDMDHENMFWYRQDPGLGLRLIYFSYDVKMKEKGDIPEGYSVSREKKERFSLILESASTNQTSMYLCASSLGQWRNTIYFGEGSWLTVV.

The chain employs TRBV7-8 and TRBJ2-7; no reliable D call. V lost 0 bases to trimming and J lost 0 bases, with 15 bases between them. Germline CDR1 SGHVS, CDR2 FQNEAQ. CDR3 size: 17 residues. The CDR3 here is CASSLAKLAVISYEQYF. The CDR3 DNA follows: TGTGCCAGCAGCTTAGCTAAATTGGCAGTGATCTCCTACGAGCAGTACTTC.

The chain is built from TRBV29-1 and TRBJ1-2, with D perhaps TRBD1 (5 bases). The CDR3 totals 13 residues. Trimming removed 6 bases at V and 4 bases at J, with 15 bases between. Germline-derived CDR1 and CDR2 are SQVTM and ANQGSEA. Here the CDR3 DNA reads TGCAGCGTCGCCGAGACAGATGCCTATGGCTACACCTTC. Translated: CSVAETDAYGYTF.

The chain carries TRBV5-1 and TRBJ2-6; D gene ambiguous. The CDR3 contains 17 residues. CDR1 is SGHRS and CDR2 is YFSETQ in the germline V gene. Trimming left V 0 bases short and J 4 bases short, with 14 bases between. The CDR3 is CASSLDGSLAGANVLTF. The CDR3 nucleotides read TGCGCCAGCAGCTTGGATGGCTCCTTGGCAGGGGCCAACGTCCTGACTTTC.

This clone occurred a few times. This sequence joins TRBV4-3 and TRBJ2-3, with TRBD1 identical over 10 bases. V trimming: 1 base; J trimming: 1 base; junction bases outside the gene matches: 5. This CDR3 has 17 residues. The germline V gene has CDR1 LGHNA and CDR2 YSLEER. DNA of the CDR3: TGCGCCAGCAGCCAAGGTTTCGGGACAGGGGGCACAGATACGCAGTATTTT. Translated: CASSQGFGTGGTDTQYF.

V is TRBV4-3 and J is TRBJ1-4; no reliable D call. The germline CDR1 and CDR2 sequences are LGHNA and YSLEER. V lost 0 bases and J lost 8, with 10 bases in between. This CDR3 comprises 14 residues. CDR3 sequence: CASSQDRLGEKLFF. CDR3 bases: TGCGCCAGCAGCCAAGATCGGCTCGGGGAAAAACTGTTTTTT.

The chain uses TRBV14 and TRBJ1-1; D uncertain. Germline lookup yields CDR1 SGHDN and CDR2 FVKESK. The CDR3 contains 14 residues. Deletions cut 4 bases from V and 4 bases from J, with 13 bases between. CDR3 amino acids: CASSPRPAGTEAFF. In nucleotides, the CDR3 is TGTGCCAGCAGCCCTCGCCCAGCGGGCACTGAAGCTTTCTTT.

This clone was seen a few times. One end of the junction is discordant with germline, which a read error may explain. The chain recombines TRBV7-7 with TRBJ2-5; TRBD1 is a possible D gene (5 bases). Germline V gene data show CDR1 as SSHAT and CDR2 as FNYEAQ (reference sequence). CDR3 length equals 15 residues. CDR3: CASSSLQALQETQYF. The CDR3 nucleotides read TGTGCTAGCAGCTCCTTACAGGCCCTTCAAGAGACCCAGTACTTC.

The chain joins TRBV6-5 to TRBJ1-5; the D gene is possibly TRBD1 (6 bases). CDR1 and CDR2 (germline): MNHEY, SVGAGI. V was shortened by 4 bases and J by 7 bases, with 11 bases between the two germline ends. The CDR3 totals 13 residues. CDR3 sequence reads: CASSSMGQQPQHF. The CDR3 nucleotides are TGTGCCAGCAGTTCCATGGGACAACAGCCCCAGCATTTT.

A few counts support this clone. The genes are TRBV5-1 and TRBJ1-6; 9 nucleotides match TRBD1. The CDR3 covers 16 residues. CDR1 is SGHRS and CDR2 is YFSETQ in the germline V gene. J gave up 7 bases and V 0 bases, and 5 bases lay outside the gene matches. This CDR3 is CASSLEGQGWNSPLHF. Here the CDR3 DNA reads TGCGCCAGCAGCTTGGAGGGACAGGGCTGGAATTCACCCCTCCACTTT. The full variable domain, rest sourced from reference TRBV5-1 and TRBJ1-6, is KAGVTQTPRYLIKTRGQQVTLSCSPISGHRSVSWYQQTPGQGLQFLFEYFSETQRNKGNFPGRFSGRQFSNSRSEMNVSTLELGDSALYLCASSLEGQGWNSPLHFGNGTRLTVT.

In its sample, this clone was seen a few times. The chain carries TRBV27 and TRBJ1-2, with a tentative D call TRBD1 (5 bases). CDR3 length equals 15 residues. Germline V gene lookup returns CDR1 MNHEY and CDR2 SMNVEV (reference sequence). Trimming pared 2 bases from V and 3 bases from J, leaving 13 bases between. The CDR3 sequence is CASSLKTPGDYGYTF. The CDR3 DNA reads as TGTGCCAGCAGTTTAAAGACACCGGGGGACTATGGCTACACCTTC.

This clone was picked up a small number of times. The chain recombines TRBV6-6 with TRBJ1-2, with no clear D. The CDR3 covers 15 residues. Trimming left V 3 bases short and J 4 bases short, with 15 bases between. CDR1 is MNHNY and CDR2 is SVGAGI in the germline V gene (reference sequence). The CDR3: CASSYGRGYSYGYTF. In nucleotides, the CDR3 is TGTGCCAGCAGTTATGGCCGGGGATACAGCTATGGCTACACCTTC.

This clone has more than one count but fewer than ten. The CDR3 region has the DNA TGTGCCAGCAGCGTAACAGGGGCCCTCTCTGGGGCCAACGTCCTGACTTTC. Its translation: CASSVTGALSGANVLTF. The J gene is TRBJ2-6, the V gene TRBV9, with TRBD1 matching 7 bases. Germline CDR1 and CDR2: SGDLS and YYNGEE. The length of the CDR3 is 17 residues. With 1 base clipped from V and 0 bases from J, the junction kept 4 bases outside the gene matches.

This clone was seen a few times. The chain recombines TRBV7-8 with TRBJ2-5; 9 nucleotides agree with TRBD1. Unmatched junction bases numbered 3, after V lost 3 bases and J lost 1 base. The CDR3 runs 15 residues. Germline CDR1 is SGHVS and CDR2 is FQNEAQ. The CDR3 bases are TGTGCCAGCAGCTTTAGGACAGGGGTCCAAGAGACCCAGTACTTC. The encoded protein is CASSFRTGVQETQYF.

The chain employs TRBV29-1 and TRBJ2-3; TRBD1 matches 9 bases. With V trimmed by 6 bases and J by 4 bases, 11 bases remained unmatched. The CDR3 is made up of 15 amino acids. Per germline, CDR1 SQVTM and CDR2 ANQGSEA. CDR3 in amino acids: CSVFYRDRAADTQYF. The CDR3, as DNA: TGCAGCGTCTTCTACCGGGACAGGGCCGCAGATACGCAGTATTTT.

The chain is built from TRBV7-9 and TRBJ2-7; 9 bases match TRBD1. Germline V gene lookup returns CDR1 SEHNR and CDR2 FQNEAQ (reference sequence). This CDR3 contains 17 residues. V dropped 5 bases and J dropped 4; count of bases not matched to a gene: 15. Here the CDR3 reads CASSHRAETGGKYEQYF. The DNA of the CDR3 is TGTGCCAGCAGCCATCGGGCGGAGACAGGGGGAAAGTACGAGCAGTACTTC.